This T cell receptor (beta chain) was found in a study of blood T cell repertoires in COVID-19. Across the whole study: Acute-phase and convalescent COVID-19 samples originated in the United States, Italy and Spain. Sample material is recorded as cDNA or gDNA derived from T cells, B-cell-depleted T cells, or PBMCs.

V was pared by 7 bases and J by 8 bases, with 21 bases between. The germline gives CDR1 MNHEY, CDR2 SVGAGI. The CDR3 has 15 amino acids. Original processing notes: Reference gene primer amplification gave nucleated cell count estimates. Profiled with immunoSEQ multiplex PCR; TCRdb holds only in-frame clones, not every one. That table is the source of V, J and clone size, and D and trimming were worked out from the DNA. This table holds about 97,000 clones, over 80% found once. The chain couples TRBV6-5 to TRBJ2-1, with a weak D call TRBD2 (7 bases). The sequenced sample was peripheral blood. The source is a man over 45 with active COVID-19. The DNA for the CDR3 is TGTGCCAGCACGGGCGCGGGGGCCGAAAGGTATGAGCAGTTCTTC. Amino acid sequence: CASTGAGAERYEQFF.